The present T cell receptor (beta chain) was sequenced within a study of blood T cell repertoires in COVID-19. For the study at large: From T cells, B-cell-depleted T cells, or PBMCs came the material, which was cDNA or gDNA.

From germline, CDR1 is SGHKS and CDR2 YYEKEE (reference sequence). The germline V and J ends were trimmed by 2 bases and 3 bases, with 11 bases remaining between them. The CDR3 spans 15 residues. The protocol was immunoSEQ multiplex PCR, while the TCRdb copy is restricted to in-frame clones and leaves out a portion. The sample lists a few hundred thousand clones, around 83% occurring once. In terms of age and location, participants ranged from roughly 18 to 100 years and lived in around 22 US areas. Either two negative PCRs, clearance, or symptom resolution qualified Cohort 3 donors as recovered. This receptor was taken from a woman aged 50 to 60 who had recovered from COVID-19. Sequenced: PBMCs or T cells enriched from blood (not recorded which). This rearrangement joins TRBV5-5 to TRBJ1-4; TRBD1 is a possible D gene (6 bases). CDR3 DNA: TGTGCCAGCAGCTTAACAGGGTCGGCTAATGAAAAACTGTTTTTT. It specifies CASSLTGSANEKLFF.